This TCR beta chain came from a study of T cell repertoires in cytomegalovirus infection. Points from the study as a whole: Dominating the ex vivo response were TCR beta clonotypes that were CMV-specific and HLA-C-restricted. Identification of carriers of CMV plus the relevant HLA was achieved through cumulative public TCR beta family frequency.

V trimming: 5 bases; J trimming: 6 bases; junction bases outside the gene matches: 8. This CDR3 region has 15 residues. Germline loops: CDR1 SGHNT, CDR2 YENEEA. On this clonotype: Its matching antigen is unknown.

In TCRdb, the reads were re-called with MiXCR into one record per CDR3 protein. The sample records some 800,000 distinct CDR3 sequences, approximately 29% being singletons. The input for sequencing was cultured CD8+ T cells from PBMCs, taken from culture after CMV antigen stimulation. The receptor was derived from a human donor in good health (CMV status not recorded). Some clones in this sample may be carry-over from other donors' samples. The chain uses TRBV11-3 and TRBJ2-2, with 8 positions matching TRBD1. The CDR3 DNA follows: TGTGCCAGCAGCCCTCCGGACAGGGTCGCCGGGGAGCTGTTTTTT. Encoded protein: CASSPPDRVAGELFF.